The subject of this entry is one TCR beta chain. Germline loops: CDR1 MNHEY, CDR2 SVGEGT. The length of the CDR3 is 15 residues. J gave up 1 base and V 2 bases, and 3 bases lay outside the gene matches. Clones were sequenced by immunoSEQ multiplex PCR, and TCRdb holds only the in-frame ones, with some missing. This table holds 150,000 to 190,000 clones, about nine tenths found once. The data belong to a study of blood T cell repertoires in COVID-19. The clonotype originates from a woman aged 70-85 years with acute or convalescent COVID-19. The chain joins TRBV6-2 or TRBV6-3 to TRBJ2-5; 8 bases align to TRBD1. Material: peripheral blood. Written as DNA, the CDR3 is TGTGCCAGCAGTTACGGTGGGACAGGCCAAGAGACCCAGTACTTC. This gives the protein CASSYGGTGQETQYF.